A single sample is the source of the 18 T cell receptor beta chains below, sequenced in a study of T cell responses to AZD1222 COVID-19 vaccine. The data were produced by immunoSEQ multiplex PCR, yet TCRdb's version contains in-frame clones alone and is incomplete. This sample has some 120,000 clones, with about 90% found just once. The sample was peripheral blood, taken on day 0 of AZD1222 vaccination. These receptors originate from an adult in good health.

The rearrangement joins TRBV18 to TRBJ2-5, with no clear D. V lost 2 bases and J lost 3, with 10 bases in between. From germline, CDR1 is KGHSH and CDR2 LQKENI. The CDR3 contains 14 residues. The CDR3 region has the DNA TGTGCCAGCTCACCATTTGCCAACAAAGAGACCCAGTACTTC. This sequence encodes CASSPFANKETQYF.

The CDR3 bases are TGTGCCAGCAGTTATTCTGGCAGAGGAAACACCATATATTTT. It yields the protein CASSYSGRGNTIYF. The V and J genes are TRBV6-5 and TRBJ1-3; D gene ambiguous. V was trimmed by 3 bases and J by 4 bases, leaving 10 bases between them. Germline V gives CDR1 MNHEY, CDR2 SVGAGI. The CDR3 has 14 amino acids.

CDR3 residues: CASSRGGVQPQHF. DNA for the CDR3: TGTGCCAGCAGTAGGGGGGGGGTCCAGCCCCAGCATTTT. The rearrangement uses TRBV21-1 and TRBJ1-5. TRBV21-1 is a pseudogene. CDR3 length: 13 amino acids.

The CDR3 DNA reads TGTGCCAGCAGCTTGGCTCTAGCGGGGACCGATGAGCAGTTCTTC. Translation: CASSLALAGTDEQFF. The V gene is TRBV5-4, the J gene TRBJ2-1; TRBD2 agrees at 9 bases. Germline assignment: CDR1 SGHNT and CDR2 YYREEE (reference sequence). The CDR3 runs 15 residues. Trimming took 0 bases from V and 8 from J; bases not matched to a gene: 6.

The chain combines TRBV5-1 with TRBJ2-5; TRBD1 agrees at 7 bases. CDR1 and CDR2 from the germline V gene are SGHRS and YFSETQ. Trimming took 4 bases from V and 9 from J; bases not matched to a gene: 12. The length of the CDR3 is 14 residues. This CDR3 is CASSRSGDSPAQYF. DNA for the CDR3: TGCGCCAGCAGCCGAAGTGGGGACAGCCCGGCCCAGTACTTC.

This clone came up a few times. The chain employs TRBV18 and TRBJ1-5; D is uncertain. Trimming shortened V by 4 bases and J by 5 bases, and 9 bases separated the two germline ends. There are 13 residues in the CDR3. Germline V gene data show CDR1 as KGHSH and CDR2 as LQKENI. The CDR3 spells CASSLHPDQPQHF. For the CDR3, the DNA is TGTGCCAGCTCACTCCACCCAGATCAGCCCCAGCATTTT.

V usage is TRBV7-9 and J usage is TRBJ2-7; 12 bases are shared with TRBD2. The germline gives CDR1 SEHNR, CDR2 FQNEAQ (reference sequence). The V segment lost 5 bases and the J segment 2 bases; nucleotides outside the gene matches: 4. There are 15 residues in the CDR3. The CDR3 nucleotides are TGTGCCAGCAGCCCATGGACTAGCGGGACCTACGAGCAGTACTTC. Amino acid sequence: CASSPWTSGTYEQYF.

V gene TRBV5-1 combines with J gene TRBJ1-1; D may be TRBD1 (5 bases). Germline CDR1 is SGHRS and CDR2 is YFSETQ. V was cut by 4 bases and J by 1 base, with 14 bases left in between. This CDR3 comprises 15 residues. The CDR3 here is CASSPIRVSNTEAFF. CDR3 in DNA: TGCGCCAGCAGCCCAATCAGGGTTTCGAACACTGAAGCTTTCTTT.

The chain recombines TRBV6-5 with TRBJ2-7; no firm D call. Germline V lookup: CDR1 MNHEY, CDR2 SVGAGI. The V end was cut by 4 bases, the J end by 3 bases, with 10 bases between. The CDR3 runs to 13 residues. CDR3 residues: CASSLRAYYEQYF. The CDR3 nucleotides read TGTGCCAGCAGTTTAAGGGCCTACTACGAGCAGTACTTC.

The chain couples TRBV7-9 to TRBJ2-1; 14 nucleotides match TRBD2. Trimming cost V 3 bases and J 8 bases; bases outside gene matches: 3. Germline-derived CDR1 and CDR2 are SEHNR and FQNEAQ (reference sequence). The CDR3 has 15 residues. The CDR3 loop reads CASSFGTSGSHEQFF. As DNA, the CDR3 is TGTGCCAGCAGCTTCGGGACTAGCGGGAGTCATGAGCAGTTCTTC. Combining the CDR3 with reference TRBV7-9 and TRBJ2-1 gives the whole variable domain DTGVSQNPRHKITKRGQNVTFRCDPISEHNRLYWYRQTLGQGPEFLTYFQNEAQLEKSRLLSDRFSAERPKGSFSTLEIQRTEQGDSAMYLCASSFGTSGSHEQFFGPGTRLTVL.

Here the CDR3 reads CASSQLAAGHNSPLHF. The CDR3 nucleotides read TGCGCCAGCAGCCAGCTAGCCGCCGGACATAATTCACCCCTCCACTTT. This sequence joins TRBV4-1 and TRBJ1-6; D uncertain. The germline V gene has CDR1 MGHRA and CDR2 YSYEKL. Between the trimmed V and J ends, which lost 3 bases and 5 bases, there was a span of 14 bases. The CDR3 covers 16 residues.

V is TRBV2 and J is TRBJ1-3; D gene unclear. Trimming took 7 bases from V and 4 from J, leaving 5 bases between them. This CDR3 spans 11 amino acids. Germline CDR1 reads SNHLY; CDR2 reads FYNNEI. The CDR3 bases are TGTGCCAGCACGACCGGAAACACCATATATTTT. It is translated as CASTTGNTIYF.

V is TRBV6-1 and J is TRBJ2-7; D is unresolved. CDR3 size: 16 residues. Germline V CDR1 and CDR2: MNHNS, SASEGT. V was cut by 0 bases and J by 1 base, with 13 bases left in between. CDR3: CASSEAHIGSSYEQYF. CDR3 bases: TGTGCCAGCAGTGAAGCGCACATAGGGTCGTCCTACGAGCAGTACTTC.

The chain employs TRBV28 and TRBJ1-2; no reliable D call. CDR1 and CDR2 from the germline V gene are MDHEN and SYDVKM. The CDR3 extends over 11 amino acids. V dropped 10 bases and J dropped 7 bases, with 13 bases sitting between them. This chain's CDR3 is CATVGRGGYTF. For the CDR3, the DNA is TGTGCCACCGTAGGGCGGGGTGGCTACACCTTC.

V usage is TRBV5-1 and J usage is TRBJ2-1; 11 positions agree with TRBD2. Germline V gene lookup returns CDR1 SGHRS and CDR2 YFSETQ. The CDR3 contains 15 residues. J gave up 6 bases and V 0 bases, and 2 bases lay outside the gene matches. CDR3 nucleotide sequence: TGCGCCAGCAGCTTGGGTAGCGGGAGGGCCAATGAGCAGTTCTTC. Protein sequence: CASSLGSGRANEQFF.

This rearrangement joins TRBV19 to TRBJ2-7; 8 bases fit TRBD2. Germline lookup yields CDR1 LNHDA and CDR2 SQIVND (reference sequence). The CDR3 runs 15 residues. V was clipped by 6 bases and J by 2 bases; unmatched bases: 9. The chain's CDR3 is CASSTTSGPTYEQYF. In DNA, the CDR3 is TGTGCCAGTAGCACTACTAGCGGACCAACCTACGAGCAGTACTTC.

The chain combines TRBV30 with TRBJ1-1; D gene uncertain. Germline CDR1 GTSNPN, CDR2 SVGIG (reference sequence). V was pared by 0 bases and J by 7 bases, with 9 bases between. The CDR3 totals 12 residues. CDR3 in amino acids: CAWSVTGLEAFF. Written as DNA, the CDR3 is TGTGCCTGGAGTGTAACCGGGCTTGAAGCTTTCTTT.

This rearrangement joins TRBV28 to TRBJ1-2; 7 bases line up with TRBD1. There are 13 residues in the CDR3. Unmatched junction bases numbered 9, after V lost 6 bases and J lost 8 bases. Germline CDR1 MDHEN, CDR2 SYDVKM. CDR3 bases: TGTGCCAGCAGCCCGGAGGGGGCGCGGGGCTACACCTTC. It translates to CASSPEGARGYTF.